This T cell receptor (beta chain) was documented in a study of cytomegalovirus exposure and HLA in healthy donors. Deletions cut 6 bases from V and 7 bases from J, with 15 bases between. The CDR3 loop spans 12 amino acids. In germline, CDR1 is SQVTM, CDR2 ANQGSEA. Whole-study results and caveats: A later analysis found first-cohort TCR clusters tended to co-occur in the 120 validation repertoires.

Concerning this clone itself: The antigen remains undetermined.

Produced via immunoSEQ multiplex PCR; TCRdb's table is partial and in-frame only. This sample has 130,000 or so clones, with just under 90% found just once. The chain recombines TRBV29-1 with TRBJ1-1; D possibly corresponds to TRBD1 (6 bases). The TCR was taken from a young man in good health and CMV-seronegative. The sample comprised PBMCs. CDR3 DNA: TGCAGCGTGTCAGGGGCCTTCCGTGAAGCTTTCTTT. Protein: CSVSGAFREAFF.